These 29 T cell receptor beta chains came from one sample sequenced in a study of blood T cell repertoires in COVID-19. Sequencing was performed with immunoSEQ multiplex PCR; in TCRdb, only in-frame clones are kept and a portion is missing. This table has approximately 150,000 clones, approximately 90% appearing once. Sequencing was performed on peripheral blood. These receptors were obtained from a woman aged 50 to 60 with active or convalescent COVID-19.

The chain joins TRBV19 to TRBJ2-5; D unclear. The V end lost 5 bases, the J end lost 1 base, and 11 bases lay between the germline ends. CDR1 is LNHDA, CDR2 SQIVND, per germline (reference sequence). The CDR3 totals 14 residues. CDR3: CASSLGLTQETQYF. The CDR3 nucleotides are TGTGCCAGTAGTCTCGGGTTAACCCAAGAGACCCAGTACTTC.

This chain's CDR3 is CASSPGVTGVSYEQYF. DNA of the CDR3: TGTGCCAGCAGCCCAGGGGTTACAGGGGTCTCCTACGAGCAGTACTTC. The V and J genes are TRBV11-2 and TRBJ2-7; 7 nucleotides agree with TRBD1. The germline CDR1 and CDR2 sequences are SGHAT and FQNNGV. The CDR3 runs to 16 residues. V shed 5 bases, J shed 0 bases, and the junction held 10 bases outside the gene matches.

The rearrangement links TRBV19 to TRBJ1-2; the match to TRBD1 covers 9 bases. After removal of 2 bases from V and 5 bases from J, the junction contained 9 bases not matched to a gene. Germline V gene sequence: CDR1 LNHDA, CDR2 SQIVND (reference sequence). This CDR3 comprises 16 residues. The CDR3 coding sequence is TGTGCCAGTAGTATACCCCCACAGGGGGCGTATTATGGCTACACCTTC. Translating it yields CASSIPPQGAYYGYTF.

V gene TRBV12-3 or TRBV12-4 combines with J gene TRBJ1-1; D call uncertain. Trimming took off 7 bases at V and 4 bases at J, with 13 bases between the two ends. The CDR3 length is 13 residues. CDR3 sequence reads: CASNNGELTEAFF. CDR3 DNA: TGTGCCAGCAATAACGGGGAGCTCACTGAAGCTTTCTTT.

This clone appeared a single time. The chain recombines TRBV4-3 with TRBJ2-2, with 7 bases that match TRBD1. Trimming at V came to 1 base and at J to 7 bases, leaving 9 bases not matched to a gene. The germline CDR1 and CDR2 sequences are LGHNA and YSLEER. There are 16 residues in the CDR3. The CDR3: CASSQGIVGGHGELFF. Written as DNA, the CDR3 is TGCGCCAGCAGCCAAGGAATCGTAGGGGGCCACGGGGAGCTGTTTTTT.

The gene calls are TRBV5-4 and TRBJ2-5; no clear D. The V end lost 4 bases, the J end lost 3 bases, and 7 bases lay between the germline ends. The germline V gene has CDR1 SGHNT and CDR2 YYREEE (reference sequence). This CDR3 region has 12 residues. The CDR3 here is CASSLPEETQYF. In DNA, the CDR3 is TGTGCCAGCAGCCTCCCGGAAGAGACCCAGTACTTC.

J is TRBJ1-2 and V is TRBV5-1, with a tentative D call TRBD1 (5 bases). V dropped 4 bases and J dropped 4 bases, with 11 bases sitting between them. The CDR3 spans 13 residues. Germline V lookup: CDR1 SGHRS, CDR2 YFSETQ. The CDR3 region is CASSPDISYGYTF. The CDR3 DNA reads as TGCGCCAGCAGCCCGGACATTTCCTATGGCTACACCTTC.

The chain carries TRBV3-1 (or the pseudogene TRBV3-2) and TRBJ2-7; tentatively, D is TRBD1 (5 bases). This CDR3 contains 14 residues. Germline CDR1 LGHDT, CDR2 YNNKEL (reference sequence). V lost 1 base to trimming and J lost 3 bases, with 10 bases between them. The CDR3 DNA is TGTGCCAGCAGCCAAGTGCCGACAGTCTACGAGCAGTACTTC. As protein: CASSQVPTVYEQYF.

This clone was recorded once. The genes are TRBV30 and TRBJ2-7, with D perhaps matching TRBD2 (5 bases). V dropped 7 bases and J dropped 0 bases, with 10 bases sitting between them. Looked up from germline, CDR1 is GTSNPN and CDR2 is SVGIG (reference sequence). The CDR3 is made up of 12 amino acids. The CDR3 DNA reads TGTGCCTTTACCGGGAACTCCTACGAGCAGTACTTC. Its protein product is CAFTGNSYEQYF.

This clone was seen only once. The J gene is TRBJ2-7, the V gene TRBV15, with D maybe TRBD1 (6 bases). Trimming stripped 5 bases from V and 2 bases from J, with 10 bases between. The CDR3 contains 13 residues. The germline V gene has CDR1 LNHNV and CDR2 YYDKDF (reference sequence). The CDR3 sequence: CATSLAGAYEQYF. CDR3 DNA: TGTGCCACCAGCTTGGCAGGGGCCTACGAGCAGTACTTC.

The chain combines TRBV6-5 with TRBJ1-1, with 9 bases fitting TRBD1. CDR1 is MNHEY, CDR2 SVGAGI, per germline. CDR3 size: 14 residues. Unmatched junction bases numbered 3, after V lost 3 bases and J lost 4 bases. The CDR3: CASSYSTGGTEAFF. The CDR3, as DNA: TGTGCCAGCAGTTATTCGACAGGGGGCACTGAAGCTTTCTTT.

This clone was found a few times. The V call is TRBV19, the J call TRBJ2-2; 9 nucleotides align to TRBD1. V was clipped by 6 bases and J by 4 bases; unmatched bases: 6. Per the germline V gene, CDR1 is LNHDA and CDR2 is SQIVND (reference sequence). The CDR3 consists of 15 residues. The CDR3 sequence is CASRRQQGATGELFF. The CDR3 bases are TGTGCCAGTAGGAGACAACAGGGGGCCACCGGGGAGCTGTTTTTT.

This chain links TRBV2 with TRBJ1-1; 7 bases agree with TRBD1. V lost 7 bases and J lost 0; bases outside the gene matches: 5. CDR3 size: 14 residues. Germline-derived CDR1 and CDR2 are SNHLY and FYNNEI. Written as DNA, the CDR3 is TGTGCCAGCACGAACAGGGGAATGAACACTGAAGCTTTCTTT. This translates into CASTNRGMNTEAFF.

This chain links TRBV12-5 with TRBJ1-3, with D uncertain. V was pared by 5 bases and J by 0 bases, with 17 bases between. Germline CDR1 and CDR2: LGHNT and FRNRAP. The CDR3 consists of 17 residues. CDR3 loop: CASGPPVAWSSGNTIYF. The CDR3 region has the DNA TGTGCTAGTGGTCCGCCGGTCGCCTGGTCCTCTGGAAACACCATATATTTT.

The chain joins TRBV18 to TRBJ1-2; TRBD1 agrees at 9 bases. The V gene's germline CDR1 is KGHSH and CDR2 LQKENI. V dropped 1 base and J dropped 5; count of bases not matched to a gene: 14. The CDR3 runs to 18 residues. The CDR3 DNA follows: TGTGCCAGCTCACCACAAGGCCCGGGACAGGGTATATGGTATGGCTACACCTTC. Protein sequence: CASSPQGPGQGIWYGYTF.

The chain uses TRBV9 and TRBJ1-1, with D unresolved. This CDR3 spans 14 amino acids. Per the germline V gene, CDR1 is SGDLS and CDR2 is YYNGEE. V lost 0 bases to trimming and J lost 0 bases, with 6 bases between them. The CDR3 loop is CASSVAAMNTEAFF. Written as DNA, the CDR3 is TGTGCCAGCAGCGTAGCTGCTATGAACACTGAAGCTTTCTTT.

The rearrangement joins TRBV7-2 to TRBJ2-2, with 13 nucleotides matching TRBD2. Germline V lookup: CDR1 SGHTA, CDR2 FQGNSA. Trimming took 5 bases from V and 6 from J; bases not matched to a gene: 12. This CDR3 spans 18 amino acids. The CDR3 DNA follows: TGTGCCAGCAGCCTCCGGACTAGCGGGGGTTACGTCGCCGGGGAGCTGTTTTTT. Translated: CASSLRTSGGYVAGELFF.

This rearrangement joins TRBV2 to TRBJ2-1, with D possibly being TRBD2 (6 bases). V lost 7 bases to trimming and J lost 5 bases, with 12 bases between them. The CDR3 is 13 amino acids. Germline CDR1 and CDR2: SNHLY and FYNNEI. This CDR3 is CASKAGGHNEQFF. CDR3 bases: TGTGCCAGCAAAGCAGGAGGGCACAATGAGCAGTTCTTC.

The V and J genes are TRBV4-2 and TRBJ1-2; unclear D gene. Trimming pared 0 bases from V and 4 bases from J, leaving 6 bases between. CDR1 and CDR2 (germline): LGHNA, YNFKEQ. This CDR3 spans 13 amino acids. The CDR3 reads CASSQESFYGYTF. CDR3 DNA sequence: TGTGCCAGCAGCCAAGAATCATTCTATGGCTACACCTTC.

This chain uses TRBV4-1 with TRBJ1-4; 7 bases align to TRBD1. Germline V gene lookup returns CDR1 MGHRA and CDR2 YSYEKL. This CDR3 has 16 amino acids. The J segment lost 0 bases and the V segment lost 4 bases, leaving 5 bases of the junction unmatched. CDR3 protein: CASSRRDSSTNEKLFF. Here the CDR3 DNA reads TGCGCCAGCAGCCGAAGGGACAGCTCAACTAATGAAAAACTGTTTTTT.

The count of this clone is one. The chain recombines TRBV19 with TRBJ2-2; D is undetermined. V lost 2 bases to trimming and J lost 4 bases, with 14 bases between them. Germline loops: CDR1 LNHDA, CDR2 SQIVND (reference sequence). This CDR3 region has 16 residues. CDR3 protein: CASSIPGLVGTGELFF. The CDR3 DNA follows: TGTGCCAGTAGTATACCCGGTCTAGTCGGCACCGGGGAGCTGTTTTTT.

J is TRBJ1-4 and V is TRBV9; D not certain. The CDR3 spans 16 residues. Trimming took 4 bases from V and 8 from J, leaving 21 bases between them. Per germline, CDR1 SGDLS and CDR2 YYNGEE. CDR3 DNA: TGTGCCAGCAGCTCTGTCGCCGAGCCTTGGGCGGAAAAACTGTTTTTT. Translation: CASSSVAEPWAEKLFF.

The rearrangement links TRBV6-2 or TRBV6-3 to TRBJ1-6, with D possibly being TRBD1 (6 bases). The V end lost 0 bases, the J end lost 14 bases, and 20 bases lay between the germline ends. This CDR3 contains 16 residues. Germline CDR1 is MNHEY and CDR2 is SVGEGT. CDR3 DNA sequence: TGTGCCAGCAGTTACTCGTCGGACCAAAAGGGACACACCCTCCACTTT. This codes for CASSYSSDQKGHTLHF.

This clone was seen just once. CDR3 region: CASSGPAGGRSYNEQFF. In nucleotides, the CDR3 is TGTGCCAGCAGCGGTCCCGCGGGGGGCCGGTCCTACAATGAGCAGTTCTTC. The gene calls are TRBV9 and TRBJ2-1; 8 bases fit TRBD2. CDR1 is SGDLS, CDR2 YYNGEE, per germline. V lost 3 bases to trimming and J lost 1 base; unmatched junction nucleotides: 9. This CDR3 comprises 17 residues.

This chain uses TRBV9 with TRBJ2-1, with D perhaps matching TRBD2 (6 bases). Germline V gene data show CDR1 as SGDLS and CDR2 as YYNGEE. Trimming took 2 bases from V and 2 from J, leaving 20 bases between them. The CDR3 loop spans 18 amino acids. This chain's CDR3 is CASSVRDFLIPPYNEQFF. The CDR3 DNA follows: TGTGCCAGCAGCGTCCGGGACTTTCTGATTCCACCCTACAATGAGCAGTTCTTC.

This chain joins TRBV7-2 and TRBJ1-1; 7 bases map to TRBD1. Looked up from germline, CDR1 is SGHTA and CDR2 is FQGNSA. The junction had 10 bases not matched to a gene; V was cut back by 5 bases and J by 7 bases. The CDR3 extends over 14 amino acids. The CDR3 region is CASSPMGQPLEAFF. Written as DNA, the CDR3 is TGTGCCAGCAGCCCCATGGGACAGCCCCTTGAAGCTTTCTTT.

This chain links TRBV12-5 with TRBJ2-7, with a weak D call TRBD1 (5 bases). The CDR3 consists of 16 residues. Germline V gene lookup returns CDR1 LGHNT and CDR2 FRNRAP. Trimming cost V 0 bases and J 3 bases, with 15 bases left between them. This CDR3 reads CASGLVTIGVNYEQYF. CDR3 DNA: TGTGCTAGTGGTTTGGTAACTATAGGGGTCAACTACGAGCAGTACTTC.

This clone occurred many times. The chain couples TRBV6-2 or TRBV6-3 to TRBJ1-1, with 11 bases matching TRBD1. Germline CDR1 reads MNHEY; CDR2 reads SVGEGT. V lost 5 bases and J lost 9; bases outside the gene matches: 8. CDR3 length: 14 amino acids. The CDR3 DNA is TGTGCCAGCAGTCCCGGGACAGGGGGAGGTCAAGCTTTCTTT. Translation gives CASSPGTGGGQAFF.

This CDR3 is CASSPPGVGNTIYF. CDR3 in DNA: TGTGCCAGCTCACCACCAGGGGTCGGAAACACCATATATTTT. This rearrangement joins TRBV18 to TRBJ1-3; a weak D match, TRBD1 (5 bases). V lost 0 bases to trimming and J lost 4 bases, with 7 bases between them. Germline CDR1 KGHSH, CDR2 LQKENI. The CDR3 sequence is 14 residues long.